These T cell receptor beta chains were read from a single sample in a study of T-cell reconstitution after alpha-beta-depleted transplantation in children. TCRdb recomputed calls from the PCR reads with MiXCR, one row per CDR3 protein. The sample comprises 130,000 or so distinct CDR3 sequences, roughly 9% of which are singletons, and 20% to 30% rests with the top ten. Sequenced here: PBMCs, mostly from graft donor cells, sampled 180 days after TCRalphabeta/CD19-depleted stem cell transplant. The receptors shown here come from a girl under three years old who had a stem cell transplant for combined immunodeficiency, so the T cells may come from the graft donor. Both conserved end residues are part of each CDR3. The D gene is left open where the match is weak. Not all rows give a size; the values are once, few, many and, for expanded clones, a class.

d_gene: .
j_gene: TRBJ1-1
abundance: few
v_gene: TRBV12-3/TRBV12-4
CDR3nt: TGTGCCAGCACCCCTCTTTTGAACACTGAAGCTTTCTTT
CDR3aa: CASTPLLNTEAFF

d_gene: .
j_gene: TRBJ2-1
abundance: .
v_gene: TRBV6-1
CDR3nt: TGTGCCAGCAGTGAAACCAGGTCCTCGACATACAATGAGCAGTTCTTC
CDR3aa: CASSETRSSTYNEQFF

d_gene: .
j_gene: TRBJ1-4
abundance: .
v_gene: TRBV5-1
CDR3nt: TGCGCCAGCAGCCCTTTAGACAGCTTACATGAAAAACTGTTTTTT
CDR3aa: CASSPLDSLHEKLFF

d_gene: TRBD2
j_gene: TRBJ2-1
abundance: .
v_gene: TRBV11-2
CDR3nt: TGTGCCAGCAGCTTAGGTAGGCGACTAGCGGGCCGCAATGAGCAGTTCTTC
CDR3aa: CASSLGRRLAGRNEQFF

d_gene: TRBD1
j_gene: TRBJ2-7
abundance: few
v_gene: TRBV7-2
CDR3nt: TGTGCCAGCAGCCCCTGGACAGGGAATCCCTACGAGCAGTACTTC
CDR3aa: CASSPWTGNPYEQYF

d_gene: .
j_gene: TRBJ2-7
abundance: many
v_gene: TRBV6-2/TRBV6-3
CDR3nt: TGTGCCAGCAGCCACCTCCGGGACTGGTTCTACGAGCAGTACTTC
CDR3aa: CASSHLRDWFYEQYF

d_gene: TRBD2
j_gene: TRBJ2-7
abundance: few
v_gene: TRBV5-1
CDR3nt: TGCGCCAGCAGCTCTGGACTAGCGCCATACGAGCAGTACTTC
CDR3aa: CASSSGLAPYEQYF

d_gene: TRBD1
j_gene: TRBJ2-7
abundance: .
v_gene: TRBV20-1
CDR3nt: TGCAGTGCAGTCAGCCCCCCCGCCGGGACAGGGACCTCCTACGAGCAGTACTTC
CDR3aa: CSAVSPPAGTGTSYEQYF

d_gene: TRBD1
j_gene: TRBJ2-7
abundance: .
v_gene: TRBV4-3
CDR3nt: TGCGCCAGCAGCCAAAGAGACCCTGGGAAGGGCCAGGGGGTTTTCTACGAGCAGTACTTC
CDR3aa: CASSQRDPGKGQGVFYEQYF

d_gene: .
j_gene: TRBJ2-5
abundance: few
v_gene: TRBV7-9
CDR3nt: TGTGCCAGCAGCTTAGGGGACGGCATCACTGAGACCCAGTACTTC
CDR3aa: CASSLGDGITETQYF

d_gene: TRBD1
j_gene: TRBJ2-7
abundance: many
v_gene: TRBV20-1
CDR3nt: TGCAGTGCTTCTTTTGGGACAGGGGGCTTCTACGAGCAGTACTTC
CDR3aa: CSASFGTGGFYEQYF

d_gene: TRBD1
j_gene: TRBJ1-4
abundance: few
v_gene: TRBV10-3
CDR3nt: TGTGCCATCAGTGAAGGACAGGGCGGTGAAAAACTGTTTTTT
CDR3aa: CAISEGQGGEKLFF